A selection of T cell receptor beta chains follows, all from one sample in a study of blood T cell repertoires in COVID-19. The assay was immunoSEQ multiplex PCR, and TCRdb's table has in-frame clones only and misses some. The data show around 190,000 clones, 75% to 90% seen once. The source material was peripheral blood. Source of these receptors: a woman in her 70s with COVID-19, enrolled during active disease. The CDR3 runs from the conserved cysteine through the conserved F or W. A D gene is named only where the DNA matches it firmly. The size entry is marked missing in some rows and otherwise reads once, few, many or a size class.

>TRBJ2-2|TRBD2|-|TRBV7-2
CASSYYNRGRPGELFF
TGTGCCAGCAGCTATTATAATCGCGGGAGGCCCGGGGAGCTGTTTTTT
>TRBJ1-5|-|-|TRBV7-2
CASSLDNGRNQPQHF
TGTGCCAGCAGCTTAGATAACGGGAGAAATCAGCCCCAGCATTTT
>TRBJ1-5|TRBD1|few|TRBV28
CASSRKRPGTGLGNQPQHF
TGTGCCAGCAGTAGAAAAAGGCCTGGGACAGGGTTGGGCAATCAGCCCCAGCATTTT
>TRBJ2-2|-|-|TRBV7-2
CASSRRVSTGELFF
TGTGCCAGCAGCCGGAGAGTCTCCACCGGGGAGCTGTTTTTT
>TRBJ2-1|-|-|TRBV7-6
CASSTRDNEQFF
TGTGCCAGTTCAACTAGGGACAATGAGCAGTTCTTC
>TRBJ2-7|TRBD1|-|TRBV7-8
CASSLTGESSYEQYF
TGTGCCAGCAGCTTGACAGGGGAAAGCTCCTACGAGCAGTACTTC
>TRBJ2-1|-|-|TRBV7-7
CASSYSSGSYNEQFF
TGTGCCAGCAGCTATTCAAGCGGCTCCTACAATGAGCAGTTCTTC
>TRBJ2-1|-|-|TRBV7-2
CASSLSYPGPEQFF
TGTGCCAGCAGCTTATCCTATCCGGGTCCTGAGCAGTTCTTC
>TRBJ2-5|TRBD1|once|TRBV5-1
CASSLRDRVDETQYF
TGCGCCAGCAGCCTACGGGACAGGGTAGACGAGACCCAGTACTTC
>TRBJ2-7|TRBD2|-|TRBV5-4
CASSLGGSSYEQYF
TGTGCCAGCAGCTTGGGCGGGAGCTCCTACGAGCAGTACTTC
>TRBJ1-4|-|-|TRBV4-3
CASSPANGHPNEKLFF
TGCGCCAGCAGCCCCGCTAATGGACACCCGAATGAAAAACTGTTTTTT
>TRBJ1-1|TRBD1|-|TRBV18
CASSPASTGAEAFF
TGTGCCAGCTCACCGGCAAGCACAGGGGCTGAAGCTTTCTTT
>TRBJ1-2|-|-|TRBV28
CASNRRAAGGYTF
TGTGCCAGCAATAGGAGAGCGGCTGGTGGCTACACCTTC
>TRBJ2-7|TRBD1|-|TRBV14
CASSQDQANRGSYEQYF
TGTGCCAGCAGCCAAGATCAGGCTAACAGGGGGTCCTACGAGCAGTACTTC
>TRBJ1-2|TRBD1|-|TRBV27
CASSLSGIRDRTLERYGYTF
TGTGCCAGCAGTTTATCGGGGATCCGGGACAGGACTCTAGAGCGATATGGCTACACCTTC
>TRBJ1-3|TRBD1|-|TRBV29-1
CSVQGALGGNTIYF
TGCAGCGTACAGGGGGCTCTAGGAGGAAACACCATATATTTT
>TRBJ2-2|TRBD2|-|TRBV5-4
CASSFRSGRNTGELFF
TGTGCCAGCAGCTTTCGTAGCGGGAGAAACACCGGGGAGCTGTTTTTT
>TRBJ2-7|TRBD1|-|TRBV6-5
CASSHRGQGGYEQYF
TGTGCCAGCAGTCACAGGGGACAGGGGGGCTACGAGCAGTACTTC
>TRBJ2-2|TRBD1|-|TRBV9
CASSGGQGTMNTGELFF
TGTGCCAGCAGCGGTGGACAGGGAACCATGAACACCGGGGAGCTGTTTTTT
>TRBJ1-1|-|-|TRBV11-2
CASSLPGGTEAFF
TGTGCCAGCAGCTTACCCGGGGGGACTGAAGCTTTCTTT
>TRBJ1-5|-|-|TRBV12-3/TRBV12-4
CASSQREGQPQHF
TGTGCCAGCAGTCAAAGGGAGGGTCAGCCCCAGCATTTT
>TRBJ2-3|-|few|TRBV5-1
CATTPSGHRTDTQYF
TGCGCCACGACGCCCTCGGGACATCGCACAGATACGCAGTATTTT
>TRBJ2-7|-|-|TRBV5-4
CASSTRQAASVHEQYF
TGTGCCAGCAGCACCCGACAGGCCGCTTCAGTCCACGAGCAGTACTTC
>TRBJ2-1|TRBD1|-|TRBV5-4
CASSPDPGTGSLNEQFF
TGTGCCAGCAGCCCAGATCCCGGGACAGGCTCCCTGAATGAGCAGTTCTTC
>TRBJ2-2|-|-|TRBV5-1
CASSWASGELFF
TGCGCCAGCAGCTGGGCCAGCGGGGAGCTGTTTTTT
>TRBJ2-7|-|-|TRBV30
CAWSTQTREQYF
TGTGCCTGGAGCACACAGACGCGTGAGCAGTACTTC
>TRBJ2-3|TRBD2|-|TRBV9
CASSPRGVGLAGERDTQYF
TGTGCCAGCAGCCCCAGGGGGGTGGGACTAGCGGGAGAGAGGGATACGCAGTATTTT
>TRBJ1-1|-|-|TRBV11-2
CASSLQRTRDTEAFF
TGTGCCAGCAGCTTACAGCGTACGAGGGACACTGAAGCTTTCTTT
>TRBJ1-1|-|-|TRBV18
CASSLGLDTEAFF
TGTGCCAGCTCGCTGGGACTGGACACTGAAGCTTTCTTT
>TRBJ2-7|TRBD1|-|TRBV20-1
CSASLGVGTGGDYEQYF
TGCAGTGCTAGTTTAGGTGTGGGGACAGGGGGCGACTACGAGCAGTACTTC
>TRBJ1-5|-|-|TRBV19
CASRLISGDQPQHF
TGTGCCAGTAGGCTCATTTCGGGTGATCAGCCCCAGCATTTT
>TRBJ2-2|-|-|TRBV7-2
CASSLALNPRYNTGELFF
TGTGCCAGCAGCTTAGCGTTGAACCCCAGATATAACACCGGGGAGCTGTTTTTT
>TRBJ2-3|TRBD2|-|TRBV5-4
CASSYPSGDTQYF
TGTGCCAGCAGCTACCCTAGCGGAGATACGCAGTATTTT
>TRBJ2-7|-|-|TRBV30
CAWSPSSVEQYF
TGTGCCTGGAGTCCTTCCTCGGTCGAGCAGTACTTC
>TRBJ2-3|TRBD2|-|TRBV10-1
CASSDPPGLAGIWADTQYF
TGCGCCAGCAGTGACCCGCCGGGACTAGCGGGAATTTGGGCAGATACGCAGTATTTT
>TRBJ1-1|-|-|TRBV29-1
CSVRALRNTEAFF
TGCAGCGTCCGAGCATTACGGAACACTGAAGCTTTCTTT
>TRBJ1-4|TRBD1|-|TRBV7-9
CASSPGGAGEKLFF
TGTGCCAGCAGCCCAGGGGGTGCGGGTGAAAAACTGTTTTTT
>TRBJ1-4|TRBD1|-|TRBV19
CASSIGGQATTNEKLFF
TGTGCCAGTAGTATAGGGGGACAGGCTACAACTAATGAAAAACTGTTTTTT
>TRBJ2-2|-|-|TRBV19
CASRTVPYTGELFF
TGTGCCAGTAGGACAGTCCCCTATACCGGGGAGCTGTTTTTT
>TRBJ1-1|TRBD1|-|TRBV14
CASSQGDRESTEAFF
TGTGCCAGCAGCCAAGGGGACAGGGAGAGTACTGAAGCTTTCTTT
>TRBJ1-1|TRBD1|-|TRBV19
CASRDRGRRENTEAFF
TGTGCCAGTAGGGACAGGGGGCGAAGAGAGAACACTGAAGCTTTCTTT
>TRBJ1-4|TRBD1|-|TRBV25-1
CASSDSRGQGEKLFF
TGTGCCAGCAGTGATTCCAGGGGGCAAGGTGAAAAACTGTTTTTT
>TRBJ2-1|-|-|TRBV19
CASMVSGPSSYNEQFF
TGTGCCAGTATGGTGAGCGGGCCGAGCTCCTACAATGAGCAGTTCTTC
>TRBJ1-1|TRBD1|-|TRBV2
CASSAVRPGQGNSEAFF
TGTGCCAGCAGTGCCGTACGTCCCGGACAGGGGAACTCTGAAGCTTTCTTT
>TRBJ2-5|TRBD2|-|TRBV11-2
CASSLAGLAGVGETQYF
TGTGCCAGCAGCTTAGCGGGACTAGCGGGAGTTGGAGAGACCCAGTACTTC
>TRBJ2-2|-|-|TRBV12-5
CASGLSRVFGELFF
TGTGCTAGTGGTTTATCCAGGGTTTTCGGGGAGCTGTTTTTT